The 13 T cell receptor beta chains given below trace back to one sample, sequenced in a study of tumor-infiltrating lymphocytes in primary liver carcinoma. Unsorted bulk tissue of roughly 20-31 mg yielded co-extracted RNA and DNA. With about 470 ng total RNA as template and a constant-region primer, TCR beta cDNA was made. ARM-PCR was slightly modified, and three nested multiplex PCR rounds with it gave rise to the TCR beta libraries. Each of the first two PCR rounds ran about 9 cycles with TRBV1-TRBV30 forward and C-beta reverse primers. TCRdb independently ran MiXCR on the multiplex PCR reads; one entry per CDR3 protein. The sample lists around 120,000 distinct CDR3 sequences, around two thirds occurring once. Material: liver tumor tissue from sampling region 1. Regarding subset: tumor region T1, superior pole. The receptors were gathered from a woman aged 60-70 years with primary liver carcinoma and hepatitis B virus infection.

The chain is built from TRBV29-1 and TRBJ2-7; D assignment may be TRBD1 or TRBD2 (6 bases each). The CDR3 spans 12 residues. The germline CDR1 and CDR2 sequences are SQVTM and ANQGSEA. V lost 4 bases and J lost 10, with 17 bases in between. CDR3 region: CSVGPGGLEQYF. CDR3 sequence (DNA): TGCAGCGTTGGCCCCGGGGGCCTCGAACAGTACTTC.

About this clonotype itself: A much more abundant neighbour one base away suggests this may be a read error. The CDR3 protein is CSVRGDANTGELFF. CDR3 bases: TGCAGCGTTCGCGGAGACGCGAACACCGGGGAGCTGTTTTTT. The J gene is TRBJ2-2, the V gene TRBV29-1; D is ambiguous. Trimming cost V 5 bases and J 0 bases, with 10 bases left between them. The germline V gene encodes CDR1 SQVTM and CDR2 ANQGSEA. CDR3 length: 14 amino acids.

About this clonotype: A read error may be the cause here, since a much bigger clone is one base away. The chain is built from TRBV28 and TRBJ2-3, with D tentatively TRBD1 (8 bases). The CDR3 consists of 12 residues. Germline CDR1 reads MDHEN; CDR2 reads SYDVKM. V was clipped by 6 bases and J by 9 bases, with 13 bases between them. CDR3: CASRHRGGTQYF. The CDR3 coding sequence is TGTGCCAGCAGACACAGGGGGGGGACGCAGTATTTT.

This clonotype was detected ten times or more. This chain uses TRBV4-2 with TRBJ1-2; D is possibly TRBD1 (6 bases). Trimming pared 2 bases from V and 4 bases from J, leaving 14 bases between. Germline values: CDR1 LGHNA, CDR2 YNFKEQ. The CDR3 has 15 amino acids. The CDR3 here is CASSQWSGQTYGYTF. The CDR3 DNA follows: TGTGCCAGCAGCCAATGGTCTGGACAGACCTATGGCTACACCTTC.

As regards this clonotype: At one of its ends the junction is not consistent with the germline gene, which may arise from a read error. V and J are TRBV11-2 and TRBJ2-1; 10 bases line up with TRBD2. CDR1 is SGHAT, CDR2 FQNNGV, per germline. The CDR3 consists of 13 residues. As DNA, the CDR3 is TGTGCCAGCAGTTGGACTAGCGGAGCAGAGCAGTTATTC. As protein: CASSWTSGAEQLF.

This clonotype was counted at least ten times. V gene TRBV4-1 combines with J gene TRBJ2-7; D is ambiguous. This CDR3 is built from 15 residues. V shed 3 bases and J shed 4 bases, with 16 bases lying between them. Germline loops: CDR1 MGHRA, CDR2 YSYEKL. CDR3 protein: CASSQQPDLRYEQYF. The CDR3 DNA is TGCGCCAGCAGCCAGCAACCGGACCTTCGATACGAGCAGTACTTC.

Ten or more counts support this clonotype. Compared with germline, one end of the junction differs, possibly owing to a read error. The chain is built from TRBV6-1 and TRBJ2-7; D assignment may be TRBD1 or TRBD2 (6 bases each). The CDR3 length is 15 residues. Germline values: CDR1 MNHNS, CDR2 SASEGT. The CDR3 sequence is CASNERAEGGYEQYF. Written as DNA, the CDR3 is TGTGCCAGCAATGAAAGGGCGGAGGGGGGCTACGAGCAGTACTTC.

Ten or more counts support this clonotype. The gene calls are TRBV29-1 and TRBJ2-7; 7 bases agree with TRBD2. The CDR3 has 14 residues. The germline V gene encodes CDR1 SQVTM and CDR2 ANQGSEA. The junction had 8 bases not matched to a gene; V was cut back by 4 bases and J by 2 bases. The CDR3 spells CSVGAVGGTYEQYF. The CDR3 DNA reads as TGCAGCGTTGGGGCAGTGGGAGGGACCTACGAGCAGTACTTC.

In this sample, this clonotype turned up a few times. A much larger clone sits a single nucleotide away, making a read error possible. V and J are TRBV6-2 or TRBV6-3 and TRBJ2-7, with D perhaps matching TRBD1 (6 bases). This CDR3 region has 17 residues. Germline CDR1 reads MNHEY; CDR2 reads SVGEGT. CDR3 nucleotides: TGTACCAGCAGTTACTCGAGTCCCCACAGGGTTTCCTACGAGCAGTACTTC. Amino acids: CTSSYSSPHRVSYEQYF.

This clonotype was detected many times. The chain has TRBV6-2 or TRBV6-3 and TRBJ1-1; 7 bases agree with TRBD1. The V gene's germline CDR1 is MNHEY and CDR2 SVGEGT. This CDR3 comprises 13 residues. With V trimmed by 10 bases and J by 6 bases, 11 bases remained unmatched. The CDR3 DNA reads as TGTGCCATACGGACAGGAGGGACGCCTGAAGCTTTCTTT. Translated: CAIRTGGTPEAFF.

The rearrangement links TRBV28 to TRBJ2-1; TRBD1 matches at 7 bases. This CDR3 spans 16 amino acids. Losses at the gene ends were 5 bases for V and 5 bases for J; bases not matched to a gene: 12. The germline V gene encodes CDR1 MDHEN and CDR2 SYDVKM. The CDR3 nucleotides are TGTGCCAGCAGTCCCCCTGACAGGGAACATAACAATGAGCAGTTCTTC. The encoded protein is CASSPPDREHNNEQFF.

Concerning this clonotype itself: A read error may produce the germline difference seen at one junction end. The chain recombines TRBV11-1 with TRBJ2-2; D may be TRBD1 (6 bases). Germline values: CDR1 SGHAT, CDR2 FQDESV (reference sequence). CDR3 length: 15 amino acids. The CDR3 DNA reads as TGTGCCAGCAGTTTAGGGGGAAGTCTTACCGGGGACCTGTTTTTT. Residues: CASSLGGSLTGDLFF.

This clonotype was counted ten times or more. The chain carries TRBV6-6 and TRBJ2-7; 12 bases align to TRBD1. This CDR3 is built from 15 residues. Losses at the gene ends were 0 bases for V and 6 bases for J; bases not matched to a gene: 3. Per germline, CDR1 MNHNY and CDR2 SVGAGI (reference sequence). The CDR3 DNA reads TGTGCCAGCAGTTACTCTGGGACAGGGGGCTCCGAGCAGTACTTC. As protein: CASSYSGTGGSEQYF.